Below, 30 T cell receptor beta chains from the same sample are listed, as sequenced in a study of cytomegalovirus exposure and HLA in healthy donors. Both 60 Vbeta primers and 13 Jbeta primers went into the PCR. Clones were read by immunoSEQ multiplex PCR, and TCRdb kept only the in-frame ones, dropping some. The data show 150,000 to 200,000 clones, around 80% seen once. The sequenced sample consisted of PBMCs. Source of these receptors: a man aged 25 to 45 in good health and CMV-seronegative.

The gene calls are TRBV11-2 and TRBJ1-6, with D unresolved. The V gene's germline CDR1 is SGHAT and CDR2 FQNNGV. V was clipped by 4 bases and J by 9 bases, with 13 bases between them. This CDR3 contains 14 residues. The CDR3 sequence is CASSSTRHVSPLHF. CDR3 DNA: TGTGCCAGCAGCTCAACGAGACATGTTTCACCCCTCCACTTT.

The rearrangement uses TRBV18 and TRBJ2-3; 7 bases match TRBD2. The CDR3 is 18 amino acids. V was pared by 0 bases and J by 4 bases, with 13 bases of the junction left unmatched. CDR1 KGHSH and CDR2 LQKENI come from the germline V gene. This chain's CDR3 is CASSPPSVLANRADTQYF. The DNA for the CDR3 is TGTGCCAGCTCACCACCCTCCGTACTAGCGAACCGGGCAGATACGCAGTATTTT.

The chain is built from TRBV10-1 and TRBJ1-4; 8 nucleotides match TRBD1. This CDR3 spans 14 amino acids. Germline CDR1 is WNHNN and CDR2 is SYGVQD (reference sequence). After removal of 6 bases from V and 7 bases from J, the junction contained 7 bases not matched to a gene. The CDR3 here is CASSAGTGVEKLFF. Written as DNA, the CDR3 is TGCGCCAGCAGCGCCGGGACAGGCGTTGAAAAACTGTTTTTT.

This clone was seen more than once but under ten times. The chain couples TRBV2 to TRBJ2-5; weak D call: TRBD1 (6 bases). Germline lookup yields CDR1 SNHLY and CDR2 FYNNEI. V lost 7 bases to trimming and J lost 2 bases, with 11 bases between them. This CDR3 is 13 amino acids long. CDR3: CASNGQPQETQYF. In nucleotides, the CDR3 is TGTGCCAGCAATGGACAGCCGCAAGAGACCCAGTACTTC.

The chain has TRBV4-2 and TRBJ2-1, with D perhaps TRBD1 (6 bases). Germline V gene sequence: CDR1 LGHNA, CDR2 YNFKEQ. V was trimmed by 2 bases and J by 0 bases, leaving 11 bases between them. The CDR3 is made up of 16 amino acids. As DNA, the CDR3 is TGTGCCAGCAGCCAACCGGGACAAAGCTCCTACAATGAGCAGTTCTTC. Its translation is CASSQPGQSSYNEQFF.

The V and J genes are TRBV9 and TRBJ1-2; 10 bases are a match to TRBD1. Germline V gene data show CDR1 as SGDLS and CDR2 as YYNGEE. With V trimmed by 4 bases and J by 2 bases, 5 bases remained unmatched. The CDR3 covers 15 residues. This chain's CDR3 is CASSRDRGYNYGYTF. CDR3 DNA: TGTGCCAGCAGCCGGGACAGGGGATACAACTATGGCTACACCTTC.

The rearrangement uses TRBV2 and TRBJ1-1; TRBD1 might be the D (6 bases). V lost 8 bases and J lost 1, with 17 bases in between. There are 15 residues in the CDR3. Germline CDR1 is SNHLY and CDR2 is FYNNEI. As DNA, the CDR3 is TGTGCCAGCCCTGTCCCCAGGGGCTCGAACACTGAAGCTTTCTTT. Amino acids: CASPVPRGSNTEAFF.

The chain recombines TRBV25-1 with TRBJ2-4, with 7 bases aligning to TRBD1. CDR1 MGHDK and CDR2 SYGVNS come from the germline V gene. CDR3 size: 14 residues. V was clipped by 4 bases and J by 4 bases; unmatched bases: 4. This CDR3 is CASSGGQLKNIQYF. CDR3 in DNA: TGTGCCAGCAGTGGGGGACAGCTTAAAAACATTCAGTACTTC.

The V and J genes are TRBV5-1 and TRBJ1-1; TRBD1 agrees at 10 bases. Trimming took 1 base from V and 2 from J; bases not matched to a gene: 8. The CDR3 extends over 17 amino acids. Germline V gene data show CDR1 as SGHRS and CDR2 as YFSETQ. The CDR3 DNA reads as TGCGCCAGCAGCTTGAGTGGCCGGGACAGGGGTAACACTGAAGCTTTCTTT. Protein sequence: CASSLSGRDRGNTEAFF. The whole variable domain, filled in from reference TRBV5-1 and TRBJ1-1, reads KAGVTQTPRYLIKTRGQQVTLSCSPISGHRSVSWYQQTPGQGLQFLFEYFSETQRNKGNFPGRFSGRQFSNSRSEMNVSTLELGDSALYLCASSLSGRDRGNTEAFFGQGTRLTVV.

The chain has TRBV6-5 and TRBJ2-2; TRBD1 is a possible D gene (5 bases). V lost 0 bases and J 4 bases, leaving 6 bases between the germline ends. Germline values: CDR1 MNHEY, CDR2 SVGAGI. The CDR3 runs to 14 residues. In DNA form, the CDR3 reads TGTGCCAGCAGTTACTCCCAGGGCACCGGGGAGCTGTTTTTT. Protein product: CASSYSQGTGELFF.

J is TRBJ2-1 and V is TRBV23-1, with TRBD1 matching over 10 bases. TRBV23-1 is annotated as an ORF whose role is uncertain. Trimming removed 0 bases from V and 3 bases from J; junction bases left unmatched: 5. This CDR3 is 17 amino acids long. In DNA, the CDR3 is TGCGCCAGCAGTCAATCAGTCGGACAGGGGGACTACAATGAGCAGTTCTTC. This translates into CASSQSVGQGDYNEQFF.

This rearrangement joins TRBV5-4 to TRBJ2-7, with D possibly being TRBD2 (6 bases). The V gene lost 4 bases and the J gene lost 1 base, with 12 bases spanning the gap. The CDR3 runs to 14 residues. CDR1 SGHNT and CDR2 YYREEE come from the germline V gene (reference sequence). CDR3 protein: CASSRGDWSYEQYF. CDR3 coding DNA: TGTGCCAGCAGCCGTGGGGACTGGTCCTACGAGCAGTACTTC.

The chain uses TRBV5-1 and TRBJ2-7; 7 positions match TRBD1. From germline, CDR1 is SGHRS and CDR2 YFSETQ. The CDR3 covers 14 residues. J lost 2 bases, V lost 4 bases, and 6 bases had no gene match. CDR3 in amino acids: CASSIRQGPYEQYF. CDR3 in DNA: TGCGCCAGCAGCATAAGACAGGGTCCCTACGAGCAGTACTTC.

This chain uses TRBV2 with TRBJ2-2; 7 bases align to TRBD2. Germline V gene lookup returns CDR1 SNHLY and CDR2 FYNNEI. The CDR3 sequence is 15 residues long. The ends lost 3 bases at V and 4 bases at J; junction bases unmatched: 5. In DNA, the CDR3 is TGTGCCAGCAGTGATTCTAGACTAGCCACCGGGGAGCTGTTTTTT. Its translation: CASSDSRLATGELFF. Complete variable domain (other parts from reference TRBV2 and TRBJ2-2): EPEVTQTPSHQVTQMGQEVILRCVPISNHLYFYWYRQILGQKVEFLVSFYNNEISEKSEIFDDQFSVERPDGSNFTLKIRSTKLEDSAMYFCASSDSRLATGELFFGEGSRLTVL.

This clone has only a few counts. The chain carries TRBV5-4 and TRBJ1-1; D not resolved. Per germline, CDR1 SGHNT and CDR2 YYREEE (reference sequence). Trimming shortened V by 1 base and J by 4 bases, and 11 bases separated the two germline ends. The length of the CDR3 is 14 residues. CDR3 bases: TGTGCCAGCAGCTTGCGCGAGGTCGGCACTGAAGCTTTCTTT. Translated, it gives CASSLREVGTEAFF. The full variable domain, rest sourced from reference TRBV5-4 and TRBJ1-1, is ETGVTQSPTHLIKTRGQQVTLRCSSQSGHNTVSWYQQALGQGPQFIFQYYREEENGRGNFPPRFSGLQFPNYSSELNVNALELDDSALYLCASSLREVGTEAFFGQGTRLTVV.

The chain uses TRBV5-4 and TRBJ1-1; weak D call: TRBD1 (6 bases). CDR1 and CDR2 from the germline V gene are SGHNT and YYREEE (reference sequence). The CDR3 covers 14 residues. Trimming left V 0 bases short and J 0 bases short, with 6 bases between. This CDR3 reads CASSLGTVNTEAFF. CDR3 sequence (DNA): TGTGCCAGCAGCTTGGGGACAGTGAACACTGAAGCTTTCTTT.

On this clone itself: Germline is not matched at one junction end, which may reflect a read error. The V gene is TRBV25-1, the J gene TRBJ2-1, with no clear D. Germline V gene lookup returns CDR1 MGHDK and CDR2 SYGVNS. CDR3 size: 13 residues. CDR3 DNA sequence: TGTGCCAGCAGTGGTAACTATGCCAATGGGCAGTTCTTC. Its translation is CASSGNYANGQFF.

The CDR3 protein is CASSLRGGEQFF. As DNA, the CDR3 is TGTGCCAGCAGCCTTCGGGGGGGTGAGCAGTTCTTC. V is TRBV11-2 and J is TRBJ2-1, with 8 positions matching TRBD2. From germline, CDR1 is SGHAT and CDR2 FQNNGV. V was clipped by 5 bases and J by 9 bases; unmatched bases: 3. This CDR3 has 12 residues.

The gene calls are TRBV29-1 and TRBJ2-5; TRBD2 aligns across 11 bases. Germline V lookup: CDR1 SQVTM, CDR2 ANQGSEA. The V gene end was trimmed by 7 bases and the J gene end by 5 bases; junction bases not matched to a gene: 12. The CDR3 consists of 15 residues. The CDR3 sequence: CSASLLAGVWETQYF. The CDR3 bases are TGCAGCGCAAGCTTACTAGCGGGAGTATGGGAGACCCAGTACTTC. Complete variable domain (other parts from reference TRBV29-1 and TRBJ2-5): SAVISQKPSRDICQRGTSLTIQCQVDSQVTMMFWYRQQPGQSLTLIATANQGSEATYESGFVIDKFPISRPNLTFSTLTVSNMSPEDSSIYLCSASLLAGVWETQYFGPGTRLLVL.

The chain carries TRBV28 and TRBJ1-6; D may be TRBD1 (5 bases). Trimming removed 3 bases at V and 5 bases at J, with 11 bases between. CDR3 length: 15 residues. Germline V gives CDR1 MDHEN, CDR2 SYDVKM. CDR3 in amino acids: CASSFSDRDNSPLHF. The CDR3 nucleotides are TGTGCCAGCAGTTTCAGTGACAGAGATAATTCACCCCTCCACTTT.

The chain employs TRBV11-2 and TRBJ2-7, with 12 bases fitting TRBD1. J was trimmed by 4 bases and V by 5 bases; bases with no gene match: 9. CDR1 SGHAT and CDR2 FQNNGV come from the germline V gene. The CDR3 consists of 16 residues. CDR3 region: CASSRLPGQGAYEQYF. The CDR3 nucleotides read TGTGCCAGCAGCCGACTACCGGGACAGGGGGCGTACGAGCAGTACTTC. Variable domain in full (rest from reference TRBV11-2 and TRBJ2-7): EAGVAQSPRYKIIEKRQSVAFWCNPISGHATLYWYQQILGQGPKLLIQFQNNGVVDDSQLPKDRFSAERLKGVDSTLKIQPAKLEDSAVYLCASSRLPGQGAYEQYFGPGTRLTVT.

This clone was detected a few times. This rearrangement joins TRBV5-1 to TRBJ2-1; TRBD2 aligns across 10 bases. The CDR3 sequence is 15 residues long. CDR1 SGHRS and CDR2 YFSETQ come from the germline V gene. With V trimmed by 4 bases and J by 5 bases, 6 bases remained unmatched. The CDR3 region has the DNA TGCGCCAGCAGCGCGACTAGCGGGCTCAACAATGAGCAGTTCTTC. Amino acids: CASSATSGLNNEQFF. The complete variable domain, with remaining parts taken from reference TRBV5-1 and TRBJ2-1, reads KAGVTQTPRYLIKTRGQQVTLSCSPISGHRSVSWYQQTPGQGLQFLFEYFSETQRNKGNFPGRFSGRQFSNSRSEMNVSTLELGDSALYLCASSATSGLNNEQFFGPGTRLTVL.

The V gene is TRBV7-2, the J gene TRBJ1-1; D gene uncertain. Germline CDR1 is SGHTA and CDR2 is FQGNSA. Deletions cut 6 bases from V and 6 bases from J, with 17 bases between. This CDR3 comprises 14 residues. DNA of the CDR3: TGTGCCAGCAGAATTACCAGCGCGACCTCTGAAGCTTTCTTT. Residues: CASRITSATSEAFF.

The chain joins TRBV6-4 to TRBJ2-3; 8 bases agree with TRBD2. J was trimmed by 3 bases and V by 3 bases; bases with no gene match: 8. The CDR3 runs to 16 residues. Germline lookup yields CDR1 MRHNA and CDR2 SNTAGT. In DNA form, the CDR3 reads TGTGCCAGCAGTGAGTCCCCCAGCGGGAGTACAGATACGCAGTATTTT. It encodes CASSESPSGSTDTQYF.

The chain uses TRBV9 and TRBJ2-1; D is ambiguous. CDR1 and CDR2 (germline): SGDLS, YYNGEE. Trimming cost V 0 bases and J 0 bases, with 7 bases left between them. The CDR3 totals 15 residues. CDR3: CASSVASSSYNEQFF. DNA for the CDR3: TGTGCCAGCAGCGTAGCGTCCAGCTCCTACAATGAGCAGTTCTTC.

This clone was observed a single time. This CDR3 reads CASSQGYSNQPQHF. In nucleotides, the CDR3 is TGTGCCAGCAGTCAGGGTTACAGCAATCAGCCCCAGCATTTT. The rearrangement links TRBV28 to TRBJ1-5; possible D gene TRBD1, 5 bases. The ends were cut back, 5 bases at V and 1 base at J, with 9 bases in the middle. This CDR3 comprises 14 residues. CDR1 is MDHEN and CDR2 is SYDVKM in the germline V gene.

V and J are TRBV10-3 and TRBJ2-1, with no clear D. V was trimmed by 7 bases and J by 0 bases, leaving 7 bases between them. Looked up from germline, CDR1 is ENHRY and CDR2 is SYGVKD. The CDR3 runs 13 residues. CDR3: CAITPGSYNEQFF. CDR3 coding DNA: TGTGCCATCACTCCCGGCTCCTACAATGAGCAGTTCTTC.

The chain joins TRBV6-4 to TRBJ2-3; tentatively, D is TRBD2 (5 bases). The CDR3 runs to 15 residues. Germline V gene lookup returns CDR1 MRHNA and CDR2 SNTAGT. The V and J ends lost 6 bases and 3 bases respectively, with 16 bases between them. CDR3 region: CASSETTVVTDTQYF. The CDR3 DNA is TGTGCCAGCAGCGAGACTACTGTGGTTACAGATACGCAGTATTTT.

The rearrangement links TRBV15 to TRBJ1-5, with D perhaps matching TRBD1 (6 bases). This CDR3 comprises 15 residues. Trimming stripped 5 bases from V and 7 bases from J, with 18 bases between. Germline V gives CDR1 LNHNV, CDR2 YYDKDF (reference sequence). CDR3 nucleotide sequence: TGTGCCACCAGCGAGGGGAACAGGGTAGGGCAGCCCCAGCATTTT. Amino acids: CATSEGNRVGQPQHF.

V and J are TRBV4-1 and TRBJ2-4; TRBD1 agrees at 7 bases. CDR1 is MGHRA, CDR2 YSYEKL, per germline. The CDR3 contains 13 residues. The junction had 5 bases not matched to a gene; V was cut back by 4 bases and J by 8 bases. The CDR3, as DNA: TGCGCCAGCAGCCTTAACGGACAGGACATTCAGTACTTC. This sequence encodes CASSLNGQDIQYF.